The 22 T cell receptor beta chains below come from one sample, sequenced in a study of Graves' ophthalmopathy and Graves' hyperthyroidism. Investigators amplified TCR beta CDR3 regions from RNA transcripts. Scientists carried out first-round RT-PCR using HTBI primers and then a second-round multiplex PCR. TCRdb ran MiXCR on the multiplex PCR reads and lists one entry per CDR3 protein. Of over a million distinct CDR3 sequences in the sample, about two fifths were seen once. The sequenced sample consisted of peripheral blood or thyroid tissue (not recorded which). All receptors come from an adult man with Graves' hyperthyroidism.

The rearrangement uses TRBV7-2 and TRBJ2-1, with 10 bases lining up with TRBD1. Germline-derived CDR1 and CDR2 are SGHTA and FQGNSA. This CDR3 is 17 amino acids long. With V trimmed by 5 bases and J by 0 bases, 7 bases remained unmatched. For the CDR3, the DNA is TGTGCCAGCAGCCTCCGGACAGGGGGACACTCCTACAATGAGCAGTTCTTC. Translated, it gives CASSLRTGGHSYNEQFF.

The sample holds many counts of this clonotype. This chain joins TRBV10-3 and TRBJ2-7; 8 bases map to TRBD1. V was clipped by 8 bases and J by 5 bases; unmatched bases: 5. CDR1 and CDR2 from the germline V gene are ENHRY and SYGVKD. The CDR3 loop spans 12 amino acids. The CDR3 here is CAIRDRMNEQYF. CDR3 in DNA: TGTGCCATCCGGGACAGGATGAACGAGCAGTACTTC.

This clonotype was seen repeatedly, ten times or more. The rearrangement links TRBV7-8 to TRBJ2-7; a possible D gene is TRBD1 (7 bases). This CDR3 is built from 14 residues. With 6 bases removed from V and 2 bases from J, the gap between germline ends came to 14 bases. Germline V gene lookup returns CDR1 SGHVS and CDR2 FQNEAQ. The CDR3 sequence is CASRRDSGTYEQYF. In DNA form, the CDR3 reads TGTGCCAGCAGGCGGGACAGTGGTACCTACGAGCAGTACTTC.

This clonotype was counted only a few times. This rearrangement joins TRBV6-4 to TRBJ2-2; D is perhaps TRBD2 (5 bases). The CDR3 extends over 13 amino acids. Trimming stripped 5 bases from V and 7 bases from J, with 11 bases between. From germline, CDR1 is MRHNA and CDR2 SNTAGT. Here the CDR3 reads CASSSSERGELFF. CDR3 in DNA: TGTGCCAGCAGTAGTAGCGAACGCGGGGAGCTGTTTTTT.

This chain connects TRBV27 to TRBJ2-2; D remains ambiguous. Looked up from germline, CDR1 is MNHEY and CDR2 is SMNVEV (reference sequence). The CDR3 runs to 16 residues. V shed 2 bases and J shed 0 bases, with 10 bases lying between them. Written as DNA, the CDR3 is TGTGCCAGCAGTTTACTCCCCTCGTCGAACACCGGGGAGCTGTTTTTT. It specifies CASSLLPSSNTGELFF.

There are many counts of this clonotype. The rearrangement links TRBV5-1 to TRBJ1-1; D remains unclear. CDR3 length: 14 amino acids. Trimming removed 4 bases from V and 4 bases from J, with 14 bases in between. CDR1 is SGHRS, CDR2 YFSETQ, per germline. The CDR3 DNA is TGCGCCAGCAGCCCCACAGCGTTCGGCACTGAAGCTTTCTTT. It yields the protein CASSPTAFGTEAFF.

Ten or more counts support this clonotype. The gene calls are TRBV10-2 and TRBJ2-5; unclear D gene. The length of the CDR3 is 14 residues. V was trimmed by 5 bases and J by 5 bases, leaving 15 bases between them. CDR1 WSHSY and CDR2 SAAADI come from the germline V gene. The CDR3 is CASSPGVPWETQYF. The CDR3, as DNA: TGCGCCAGCAGTCCTGGGGTCCCCTGGGAGACCCAGTACTTC.

As concerns this clonotype: An end of the junction does not agree with germline; a read error may underlie this. J is TRBJ1-2 and V is TRBV6-5; D is ambiguous. Germline-derived CDR1 and CDR2 are MNHEY and SVGAGI. This CDR3 is built from 16 residues. The CDR3 nucleotides read TGTGCCGGCAGTGAAAAAGGTAAACCCGACTGGGATGGCTACACCTTC. Its protein is CAGSEKGKPDWDGYTF.

Comment on this clonotype: Mismatch with germline at one junction end may stem from a read error. The chain employs TRBV7-8 and TRBJ2-7; 8 nucleotides match TRBD1. The CDR3 has 16 amino acids. Germline lookup yields CDR1 SGHVS and CDR2 FQNEAQ. CDR3 residues: CASSQGSGQETYEQYF. CDR3 coding DNA: TGCGCCAGCAGCCAAGGATCGGGACAGGAAACCTACGAGCAGTACTTC.

V gene TRBV4-1 combines with J gene TRBJ1-2; weak D call: TRBD1 (6 bases). V gave up 2 bases and J gave up 2 bases, with 12 bases separating them. CDR1 is MGHRA, CDR2 YSYEKL, per germline. This CDR3 is built from 15 residues. The CDR3: CASSQQTGQNYGYTF. CDR3 in DNA: TGCGCCAGCAGCCAACAGACAGGTCAAAACTATGGCTACACCTTC.

This clonotype has at least ten counts. V is TRBV7-8 and J is TRBJ2-5, with 8 bases matching TRBD2. The CDR3 is 13 amino acids. V lost 8 bases and J lost 5; bases outside the gene matches: 7. Germline CDR1 is SGHVS and CDR2 is FQNEAQ. CDR3 region: CASGAGVGETQYF. In nucleotides, the CDR3 is TGTGCCAGCGGAGCGGGAGTAGGTGAGACCCAGTACTTC.

V usage is TRBV11-1 and J usage is TRBJ1-5; TRBD1 agrees at 7 bases. V shed 1 base, J shed 1 base, and the junction held 7 bases outside the gene matches. Germline V lookup: CDR1 SGHAT, CDR2 FQDESV (reference sequence). This CDR3 has 17 residues. The CDR3 coding sequence is TGTGCCAGCAGCTTAGGGCGGCAGGGGGACAGCAATCAGCCCCAGCATTTT. It yields the protein CASSLGRQGDSNQPQHF.

Ten or more counts support this clonotype. The chain is built from TRBV29-1 and TRBJ2-7; 14 positions agree with TRBD2. The CDR3 spans 14 residues. V shed 4 bases, J shed 3 bases, and the junction held 2 bases outside the gene matches. Germline CDR1 SQVTM, CDR2 ANQGSEA. The CDR3 is CSVVGLAGDYEQYF. The CDR3 bases are TGCAGCGTTGTGGGACTAGCGGGAGACTACGAGCAGTACTTC.

This clonotype was recorded a few times. This chain connects TRBV11-2 to TRBJ1-1; no reliable D call. Germline-derived CDR1 and CDR2 are SGHAT and FQNNGV. The CDR3 length is 14 residues. The germline V and J ends were trimmed by 5 bases and 4 bases, with 14 bases remaining between them. The chain's CDR3 is CASSVPYTVTEAFF. The DNA of the CDR3 is TGTGCCAGCAGCGTCCCTTATACAGTCACTGAAGCTTTCTTT.

The chain uses TRBV14 and TRBJ1-4, with D uncertain. Germline CDR1 SGHDN, CDR2 FVKESK. V gave up 0 bases and J gave up 0 bases, with 11 bases separating them. The CDR3 loop spans 17 amino acids. The CDR3 DNA reads as TGTGCCAGCAGCCAAGACGAAACCTTTGCAACTAATGAAAAACTGTTTTTT. Translation gives CASSQDETFATNEKLFF.

This sequence joins TRBV6-2 or TRBV6-3 and TRBJ1-5; D is unclear. Per the germline V gene, CDR1 is MNHEY and CDR2 is SVGEGT. CDR3 size: 14 residues. V shed 4 bases and J shed 3 bases, with 10 bases lying between them. The CDR3 loop is CASSFANSNQPQHF. The CDR3 DNA reads TGTGCCAGCAGTTTCGCCAACTCCAATCAGCCCCAGCATTTT.

This clonotype has only a few counts. The rearrangement joins TRBV2 to TRBJ2-7, with 7 bases identical to TRBD1. The germline V gene encodes CDR1 SNHLY and CDR2 FYNNEI. Germline trimming cut 10 bases from V and 7 bases from J; bases unmatched to any gene: 19. The CDR3 is made up of 15 amino acids. The DNA for the CDR3 is TGTGCCATCTCGGCTTACAGGGGCCGACCCCTTGAGCAGTACTTC. Encoded protein: CAISAYRGRPLEQYF.

This clonotype has at least ten counts. The genes are TRBV19 and TRBJ1-5; D might be TRBD1 (5 bases). Trimming took 10 bases from V and 0 from J, leaving 22 bases between them. The length of the CDR3 is 17 residues. CDR1 and CDR2 (germline): LNHDA, SQIVND (reference sequence). The CDR3 DNA reads as TGTGCCACCTGCGTCCGGGGCGGGGGGAATAGCAATCAGCCCCAGCATTTT. Protein product: CATCVRGGGNSNQPQHF. The full variable domain, completed using reference TRBV19 and TRBJ1-5, is DGGITQSPKYLFRKEGQNVTLSCEQNLNHDAMYWYRQDPGQGLRLIYYSQIVNDFQKGDIAEGYSVSREKKESFPLTVTSAQKNPTAFYLCATCVRGGGNSNQPQHFGDGTRLSIL.

As DNA, the CDR3 is TGTGCCATCAGCCAATTAGGCTCGAACACTGAAGCTTTCTTT. Translating it yields CAISQLGSNTEAFF. This chain connects TRBV10-3 to TRBJ1-1; D not resolved. Between the trimmed V and J ends, which lost 6 bases and 1 base, there was a span of 12 bases. The CDR3 is 14 residues long. Germline V gene lookup returns CDR1 ENHRY and CDR2 SYGVKD.

The chain couples TRBV11-2 to TRBJ2-7, with 7 bases fitting TRBD2. The germline CDR1 and CDR2 sequences are SGHAT and FQNNGV. The CDR3 has 16 residues. V lost 0 bases to trimming and J lost 0 bases; unmatched junction nucleotides: 5. The CDR3 coding sequence is TGTGCCAGCAGCTTAGAAACTAGCGCAACCTCCTACGAGCAGTACTTC. The encoded protein is CASSLETSATSYEQYF.

At least ten counts were recorded for this clonotype. The chain couples TRBV5-1 to TRBJ2-7; 9 bases line up with TRBD2. The germline V gene has CDR1 SGHRS and CDR2 YFSETQ. The length of the CDR3 is 14 residues. V dropped 3 bases and J dropped 5; count of bases not matched to a gene: 6. CDR3 in DNA: TGCGCCAGCAGCTACAGAGCGGGGGGAAACGAGCAGTACTTC. Protein: CASSYRAGGNEQYF.

This chain connects TRBV7-9 to TRBJ2-2, with 10 bases aligning to TRBD1. The CDR3 is 14 residues long. The ends lost 4 bases at V and 7 bases at J; junction bases unmatched: 3. The V gene's germline CDR1 is SEHNR and CDR2 FQNEAQ (reference sequence). This CDR3 is CASSSGTGDGELFF. The CDR3 coding sequence is TGTGCCAGCAGCTCCGGGACAGGGGACGGGGAGCTGTTTTTT. The full variable domain, in which reference TRBV7-9 and TRBJ2-2 provide the parts outside the CDR3, is DTGVSQNPRHKITKRGQNVTFRCDPISEHNRLYWYRQTLGQGPEFLTYFQNEAQLEKSRLLSDRFSAERPKGSFSTLEIQRTEQGDSAMYLCASSSGTGDGELFFGEGSRLTVL.